This TCR beta chain originates from a study of cytomegalovirus exposure and HLA in healthy donors (dated by TCRdb to about 2017). Notes on the research overall: An earlier analysis of roughly 500 of the donors reported approximately 290 Gb of sequence data and approximately 110 million unique TCR beta sequences from about 200 million T cells. To predict cytomegalovirus infection status, the study combined high-throughput TCR immunosequencing, statistical association of individual TCRs with disease status, and machine learning. The T cell repertoires of around 670 subjects were profiled by immunosequencing and related to cytomegalovirus serostatus. Among roughly 370 genotyped donors of the cohort, an average of roughly 240,000 unique TCR beta nucleotide sequences were sequenced per donor, about a sixth of them non-productive. An earlier analysis of 587 of the donors used high-throughput TCR beta sequencing to judge whether each TCR beta V gene segment behaved as functional or pseudogenic. A handful of DR-DQ haplotypes were handled as single units for association and clustering because linkage in the cohort was strong. The later analysis used no new phenotypic data to find candidate immune exposures, relying instead on TCR beta sequences and their occurrence across donors. The study was designed to test whether signatures of past pathogen exposure could be identified by cataloging public T cell receptors. A later analysis re-analyzed previously published TCR beta repertoires from roughly 600 donors and added high-resolution HLA genotyping to study TCR occurrence patterns. Donor age, sex, ethnicity and CMV serostatus were collected together with the repertoire data. Of the 350 to 450 genotyped donors, 81% were placed in the genetic ancestry cluster associated with self-reported Caucasian donors. In addition to the first cohort of 666 subjects, a separate validation cohort of 120 different subjects was used. In a later genetic analysis, genome-wide SNP genotypes for about 65% of the roughly 700 donors were used, and that subset was treated as a discovery cohort. Every repertoire in the discovery cohort had been generated on one and the same sequencing platform. The number of donors typed differed by locus, with about 629-640 for A, B, C, DRB1 and DQB1, about 500 for DQA1, 600 to 610 for DPA1, and 472 for DPB1. HLA typing covered class I and class II loci at four-digit resolution. An early release covering roughly 640 HLA-typed donors comprised about 290 gigabases of sequencing data and tens of millions of unique TCR sequences.

Broader findings and caveats from the paper: Compared with equally common non-associated chains, HLA-associated TCR beta chains in a later analysis were more clonally expanded and had lower generation probabilities. A further reported finding was that TCR beta sequences accurately predicted the HLA-A and HLA-B alleles for most subjects in the first cohort. The authors suggested that the approach could potentially be generalized to other disease states and immunological phenotypes. The presence/absence analyses assumed that sequencing depth was roughly uniform across donors, and that assumption may not be true. A later genetic analysis reported fewer N-insertions in productive TCRs among donors in an Asian-associated ancestry cluster than the roughly 700-donor mean. While some public TCRs were present in many individuals, most TCR sequences turned up only very rarely across donors. According to a later analysis, TCR association rates differed among HLA loci, with DRB1 alleles showing the most associated TCRs and HLA-C alleles showing the fewest. In the study, approximately 160 TCR beta chains were listed as associated with cytomegalovirus. The classifier was reported to diagnose cytomegalovirus status with high specificity and sensitivity in both the original and validation cohorts. In a later analysis, several top co-occurrence clusters were reported to appear linked to parvovirus B19, influenza, CMV and Epstein-Barr virus. Linkage disequilibrium might explain the correlated functional status among segregating V segments, but an unknown experimental factor could not be ruled out. Specific HLA alleles were associated with 15,000 to 20,000 TCR beta sequences at a false discovery rate of 0.05 in a later analysis. Strong co-occurrence of HLA alleles, especially DR and DQ, made assigning TCR associations to individual alleles difficult. Broadly in line with IMGT annotations, most TCR beta V segments showed up in productive rearrangements about 90% or about 30% of the time in an earlier analysis of several hundred of the donors. The only immune exposure information available for the cohort was CMV serostatus. Some IMGT-functional V segments, including TRBV6-2 and TRBV6-3, could not be told apart with the 87-base-pair reads, so those segments were excluded. This cohort had only TCR beta chains sequenced, and the lack of alpha or paired-chain data limited which features could be detected. Because some donors lacked HLA typing at each locus, the association tests relied only on the typed subset. A cluster of highly shared sequence variants was judged likely to represent a technical artifact of the sequencing pipeline. In vitro tests confirmed that a few of the cytomegalovirus-associated TCR beta chains recognize cytomegalovirus antigens. Because counts were too low, fewer than 20 rarely observed V segments, including chromosome 9 orphons, were excluded from the earlier analysis of a few hundred of the donors. A later genetic analysis associated a missense DCLRE1C variant with V-gene and J-gene trimming of TCR beta chains, and an independent cohort replicated the association. A later analysis found that most CMV-associated TCR beta chains appeared HLA-restricted, with HLA associations seemingly driven largely by CMV exposure.

This clone was counted only a few times. No cognate antigen has been identified for it. No much larger clonotype is one base removed from it; base qualities were not supplied. The cohort was made up of 666 healthy bone marrow donors. At the time of sampling, all cohort members were nominally healthy, though unrecorded immune exposures were likely present. The donor tested CMV seropositive, placing the donor among the 310 or so seropositive members of the cohort. A peripheral blood sample was provided by each donor, and peripheral blood mononuclear cells were used for TCR beta sequencing. Genomic DNA was extracted from the blood cell samples with the Qiagen DNeasy Blood Extraction Kit. Clipping removes 8 bases from V and 1 base from J, with 5 as the unmatched junction base count. The CDR3 contains 14 residues, cysteine and phenylalanine counted. The kept DNA is CDR3 alone, 42 bases in frame from the first base. The germline V gene sets CDR1 to MNHEY and CDR2 to SVGAGI.

The library was generated by the immunoSEQ multiplex PCR assay. For the multiplex PCR, a mixture combining 60 forward primers for TCR Vbeta segments and 13 reverse primers for TCR Jbeta segments was used. Amplification of the CDR3 region of rearranged TCR beta genes was performed with a multiplex PCR assay on genomic DNA. Amplified TCR beta libraries were sequenced as 87-base-pair reads on the Illumina HiSeq System. As for the authors' bioinformatics: A later analysis counted about 80 million unique TCR beta chains across the 550 to 800 repertoires, and some 11 million of these chains were shared by at least two donors. Raw reads were error-corrected and collapsed into unique sequences by a nearest-neighbor algorithm in which closely related sequences were merged to remove PCR and sequencing errors. V, D and J gene segments were assigned by aligning CDR3 sequences to IMGT reference sequences. For a sequence to be retained, a match of at least six nucleotides was required to both a V gene segment and a J gene segment. Rearrangements were classified as productive when the CDR3 lacked stop codons and remained in frame with V and J, and all other rearrangements were classified as non-productive. Following IMGT convention, CDR3 was defined as the stretch from the second conserved V-encoded cysteine to the conserved J-encoded phenylalanine. The earlier analysis of a few hundred of the donors excluded sequences that lacked an unambiguous match to a single V gene segment. An earlier analysis of a few hundred of the donors classified V segments as functional when productive rearrangements were above 56.7% and as segregating when the standard deviation between donors was above 5%. A statistical classification framework was built to diagnose cytomegalovirus status from the catalog of TCR beta chain sequences. A later analysis assigned V and J genes by comparing TCR nucleotide sequences with IMGT/GENE-DB human TR gene sequences. In a later analysis, CDR3 sequences and most-parsimonious VDJ recombination scenarios were assigned using the TCRdist pipeline. In a later analysis, each TCR beta chain was defined by its CDR3 amino acid sequence together with its V-gene family, and reads lacking a unique V-gene family were excluded. To address suspected cross-contamination and a sequencing artifact, a later analysis removed a few hundred highly shared, low-generation-probability nucleotide sequences. For each public chain, a later analysis derived a clonal expansion index from normalized ranks of inferred template counts within each repertoire. In a later analysis, generation probabilities were computed using a VDJ recombination model fitted to out-of-frame rearrangements, and the results were checked against IGoR. In a later analysis, TCR-TCR, TCR-HLA and TCR-CMV co-occurrence was scored with hypergeometric tests, and a repertoire-size bias correction was applied to TCR pairs. To estimate false discovery rates, a later analysis permuted the HLA or CMV assignments 20 times. A later analysis grouped co-occurring TCRs with DBSCAN, adding TCRdist sequence similarity when clustering within HLA-allele-positive subsets. For co-occurrence clustering, repertoires with fewer than 30,000 or more than 120,000 public chains were excluded, along with roughly five repertoires with anomalous nucleotide sharing. Drawn from immuneACCESS, this table holds only the in-frame rearrangements with V and J called that TCRdb kept. Clones are partly lost; checked studies trace under half to an unresolved V gene and leave the rest unexplained. Clonal size and the V and J genes are those of that table, whereas D and trimming came from the DNA. The sample has some 200,000 clones on record, approximately 70% of them singletons. The ten largest account for less than 3% of the sample.

The V and J genes are TRBV6-5 and TRBJ2-1; TRBD2 lines up with 7 middle nucleotides. Sequencing used PBMCs. The sequence was obtained from a man aged 35 to 55 in good health and CMV-seropositive. CDR3 loop: CASGGGDSYNEQFF. The DNA sequence is TGTGCCAGCGGGGGGGGTGATTCCTACAATGAGCAGTTCTTC.